The 9 T cell receptor beta chains presented below share a single source sample, sequenced in a study of blood T cell repertoires in COVID-19. Some clones are missing from TCRdb's copy, which holds only in-frame ones; the method was immunoSEQ multiplex PCR. The sample lists about 260,000 clones, around 87% occurring once. Sequenced material: peripheral blood. The receptor source for this set is a woman in her forties who had recovered from COVID-19.

V gene TRBV19 combines with J gene TRBJ2-6; perhaps TRBD1 as D (5 bases). Deletions cut 10 bases from V and 1 base from J, with 20 bases between. Germline CDR1 reads LNHDA; CDR2 reads SQIVND (reference sequence). The CDR3 length is 17 residues. CDR3 region: CATNQAGWLSGANVLTF. Here the CDR3 DNA reads TGTGCCACTAACCAGGCAGGGTGGTTATCTGGGGCCAACGTCCTGACTTTC.

In this sample, this clone turned up once. Here the CDR3 reads CASSPWGGAYNEQFF. CDR3 in DNA: TGTGCCAGCAGCCCCTGGGGGGGGGCTTACAATGAGCAGTTCTTC. V is TRBV9 and J is TRBJ2-1; maybe TRBD2 (7 bases). This CDR3 has 15 amino acids. V shed 4 bases and J shed 4 bases, with 15 bases lying between them. Germline CDR1 SGDLS, CDR2 YYNGEE.

The rearrangement joins TRBV6-2 or TRBV6-3 to TRBJ2-7, with D uncertain. This CDR3 spans 13 amino acids. From germline, CDR1 is MNHEY and CDR2 SVGEGT. The V end lost 2 bases, the J end lost 5 bases, and 10 bases lay between the germline ends. The CDR3 nucleotides are TGTGCCAGCAGTTACGGGTACCGGGACGAGCAGTACTTC. Its protein product is CASSYGYRDEQYF.

The J gene is TRBJ1-2, the V gene TRBV7-9; D might be TRBD1 (5 bases). Trimming pared 5 bases from V and 8 bases from J, leaving 18 bases between. This CDR3 has 14 amino acids. Germline-derived CDR1 and CDR2 are SEHNR and FQNEAQ (reference sequence). The CDR3 bases are TGTGCCAGCAGCGCCACCAGGGATTCCGGGGGCTACACCTTC. Translated: CASSATRDSGGYTF.

The chain couples TRBV6-2 or TRBV6-3 to TRBJ1-2, with a weak D call TRBD1 (5 bases). The CDR3 loop spans 13 amino acids. Germline V lookup: CDR1 MNHEY, CDR2 SVGEGT. The ends were cut back, 4 bases at V and 7 bases at J, with 13 bases in the middle. CDR3: CASSSAREGGYTF. In DNA form, the CDR3 reads TGTGCCAGCAGTTCCGCCAGGGAGGGTGGCTACACCTTC.

The gene calls are TRBV3-1 (or the pseudogene TRBV3-2) and TRBJ1-6, with a weak D call TRBD1 (6 bases). Germline assignment: CDR1 LGHDT and CDR2 YNNKEL (reference sequence). The CDR3 is 16 amino acids. V lost 1 base and J 7 bases, leaving 14 bases between the germline ends. The CDR3 DNA is TGTGCCAGCAGCCAAGGGGCTACAGGGTGGAATTCACCCCTCCACTTT. Its protein product is CASSQGATGWNSPLHF.

The V and J genes are TRBV6-5 and TRBJ1-2; 7 bases line up with TRBD1. After removal of 5 bases from V and 3 bases from J, the junction contained 9 bases not matched to a gene. This CDR3 contains 15 residues. Germline V CDR1 and CDR2: MNHEY, SVGAGI. CDR3 DNA sequence: TGTGCCAGCAGTACCCGACAGGGAAACTACTATGGCTACACCTTC. This codes for CASSTRQGNYYGYTF.

The J gene is TRBJ2-5, the V gene TRBV18, with D hard to call. V was shortened by 2 bases and J by 4 bases, with 14 bases between the two germline ends. CDR3 size: 15 residues. Germline V lookup: CDR1 KGHSH, CDR2 LQKENI. The CDR3 bases are TGTGCCAGCTCACCATCCGGCCCTCCGGGAGAGACCCAGTACTTC. It codes for CASSPSGPPGETQYF.

The rearrangement uses TRBV9 and TRBJ1-1, with a weak D call TRBD1 (6 bases). The V gene's germline CDR1 is SGDLS and CDR2 YYNGEE. Trimming removed 3 bases from V and 7 bases from J, with 10 bases in between. This CDR3 is 12 amino acids long. The CDR3 here is CASSGGHREAFF. The CDR3 nucleotides read TGTGCCAGCAGCGGGGGACACCGTGAAGCTTTCTTT.